The clone carrying this T cell receptor (beta chain) showed up just a few times. No antigen is known for it. This sample was taken from a study of shared clonotypes between healthy human individuals. This CDR3 contains 14 residues. V shed 6 bases and J shed 5 bases, with 16 bases lying between them. CDR1 is KGHSH, CDR2 LQKENI, per germline. Using immunoSEQ multiplex PCR, the repertoire was profiled, and TCRdb retains in-frame clones only, with some absent. The table has roughly 2.2 million clones, 80% to 95% seen once. Study-level points and caveats: Shared clonotypes: approximately 5% naive CD4, under 4% naive CD8, about 2.5% memory CD4, 0.4% memory CD8.

Sequencing input: naive CD4+ T cells from PBMCs. Subset meaning: CD45RA+ positively selected. The sequence came from a young man in good health. Some clones in this sample may be carry-over from other donors' samples. The rearrangement joins TRBV18 to TRBJ1-1; D is perhaps TRBD1 (5 bases). CDR3 in DNA: TGTGCCAGCTCCCTCCAGGGTTCGCAAACTGAAGCTTTCTTT. Encoded protein: CASSLQGSQTEAFF.